A selection of T cell receptor beta chains follows, all from one sample in a study of blood T cell repertoires in COVID-19. The table came from immunoSEQ multiplex PCR; TCRdb's copy has only in-frame clones and leaves some out. Here the sample spans just over 300,000 clones, over 85% being singletons. What was sequenced was peripheral blood. These receptors were collected from a woman younger than 45 with COVID-19, enrolled during active disease. CDR3s include the opening cysteine and the closing phenylalanine or tryptophan. A D gene is named only where the DNA matches it firmly. Expanded clones are given a class, and other clones once, few, many or no size at all.

TRBJ2-7 TRBV7-9 TRBD1 NA CASSLEGQGADEQYF TGTGCCAGCAGCTTAGAGGGGCAGGGGGCCGACGAGCAGTACTTC
TRBJ1-2 TRBV28 TRBD1 NA CASLRDRVYGYTF TGTGCCAGTTTGCGGGACAGGGTTTATGGCTACACCTTC
TRBJ2-1 TRBV27 NA NA CASSSGLRIVQFF TGTGCCAGCAGTTCGGGACTTCGCATAGTGCAGTTCTTC
TRBJ2-5 TRBV4-2 TRBD2 NA CASSRPSGGQETQYF TGTGCCAGCAGCCGACCTAGCGGGGGGCAAGAGACCCAGTACTTC
TRBJ1-1 TRBV12-3/TRBV12-4 NA few CASSLGGNTEAFF TGTGCCAGCAGCCTGGGAGGGAACACTGAAGCTTTCTTT
TRBJ1-3 TRBV11-3 NA few CASSLDDYRSSGNTIYF TGTGCCAGCAGCTTAGATGATTATAGGAGCTCTGGAAACACCATATATTTT
TRBJ2-5 TRBV10-3 TRBD2 NA CAISESTSEETQYF TGTGCCATCAGTGAGTCGACTAGCGAGGAGACCCAGTACTTC
TRBJ2-7 TRBV29-1 NA NA CSVGRTGSYEQYF TGCAGCGTTGGGAGAACAGGCTCCTACGAGCAGTACTTC
TRBJ1-2 TRBV4-1 NA NA CASSQALDGVGAYYGYTF TGCGCCAGCAGCCAAGCCCTGGACGGCGTAGGGGCCTACTATGGCTACACCTTC
TRBJ1-1 TRBV6-5 NA NA CASRSTGGTEAFF TGTGCCAGCAGAAGTACGGGGGGCACTGAAGCTTTCTTT
TRBJ1-4 TRBV4-2 NA NA CASSQDLGQLRDEKLFF TGTGCCAGCAGCCAAGATTTAGGACAGCTCAGGGATGAAAAACTGTTTTTT
TRBJ1-2 TRBV11-2 TRBD1 NA CASSSIRDRGYGYTF TGTGCCAGCAGCTCGATCCGGGACAGGGGCTATGGCTACACCTTC
TRBJ1-6 TRBV7-3 TRBD1 NA CASSLTRTGVSPLHF TGTGCCAGCAGCTTAACTAGGACAGGGGTTTCACCCCTCCACTTT
TRBJ1-5 TRBV18 NA NA CASSPVASQPQHF TGTGCCAGCTCACCGGTGGCTTCTCAGCCCCAGCATTTT
TRBJ2-7 TRBV27 NA NA CASRPTGTYEQYF TGTGCCAGCAGACCTACAGGCACCTACGAGCAGTACTTC
TRBJ2-5 TRBV11-2 TRBD2 NA CASSLVSGGTQYF TGTGCCAGCAGCTTAGTTAGCGGGGGGACCCAGTACTTC
TRBJ2-1 TRBV3-1/TRBV3-2 TRBD1 NA CASSHSGTGNEQFF TGTGCCAGCAGCCACTCCGGGACAGGGAATGAGCAGTTCTTC
TRBJ1-3 TRBV7-2 NA NA CASSLRTAAGNTIYF TGTGCCAGCAGCTTGAGGACAGCGGCTGGAAACACCATATATTTT
TRBJ2-1 TRBV27 NA NA CASSVSRGNEQFF TGTGCCAGCAGTGTAAGTAGGGGGAATGAGCAGTTCTTC
TRBJ1-6 TRBV5-1 NA few CASSLRQGNSPLHF TGCGCCAGCAGCTTGAGGCAGGGAAATTCACCCCTCCACTTT
TRBJ1-6 TRBV2 NA NA CASRQISNSPLHF TGTGCCAGCCGACAGATAAGTAATTCACCCCTCCACTTT
TRBJ2-5 TRBV2 NA NA CATRLDSAGETQYF TGTGCCACCCGCCTCGACAGCGCCGGGGAGACCCAGTACTTC
TRBJ1-5 TRBV19 NA NA CASSLQGTGEAPQHF TGTGCCAGTAGTTTGCAGGGAACCGGGGAGGCGCCCCAGCATTTT
TRBJ1-4 TRBV19 NA NA CASSATGNTNEKLFF TGTGCCAGTAGTGCAACGGGGAATACTAATGAAAAACTGTTTTTT
TRBJ1-3 TRBV9 NA NA CASSQWGAGNTIYF TGTGCCAGCAGCCAGTGGGGGGCTGGAAACACCATATATTTT
TRBJ1-2 TRBV5-1 NA NA CASGDTANYGYTF TGCGCCAGCGGGGACACGGCTAACTATGGCTACACCTTC
TRBJ2-3 TRBV10-3 TRBD1 NA CAISGARDRDSTDTQYF TGTGCCATCAGTGGGGCCCGGGACAGGGATAGCACAGATACGCAGTATTTT
TRBJ1-2 TRBV5-4 NA NA CASSLDGTMNGYTF TGTGCCAGCAGCTTGGACGGGACAATGAATGGCTACACCTTC
TRBJ2-3 TRBV27 NA NA CASSPTPRGRTDTQYF TGTGCCAGCAGTCCCACACCGCGGGGCCGCACAGATACGCAGTATTTT
TRBJ1-2 TRBV11-2 TRBD1 NA CASSPGTGVIHGYTF TGTGCCAGCAGCCCGGGGACAGGGGTAATTCATGGCTACACCTTC
TRBJ2-3 TRBV6-1 TRBD2 NA CASSERAHGAGGTDTQYF TGTGCCAGCAGTGAAAGGGCCCATGGTGCGGGGGGCACAGATACGCAGTATTTT
TRBJ2-7 TRBV5-5 TRBD1 once CASSLATGQSYEQYF TGTGCCAGCAGCTTGGCCACGGGACAGTCCTACGAGCAGTACTTC
TRBJ2-1 TRBV4-1 TRBD2 NA CASSQDGTTYNEQFF TGCGCCAGCAGCCAAGACGGGACTACCTACAATGAGCAGTTCTTC
TRBJ1-1 TRBV29-1 TRBD1 NA CSVEKGAIITEAFF TGCAGCGTAGAAAAGGGGGCGATTATCACTGAAGCTTTCTTT
TRBJ1-1 TRBV28 NA once CASSLGRMLRGGNTEAFF TGTGCCAGCAGTTTAGGCCGGATGCTCCGAGGTGGGAACACTGAAGCTTTCTTT
TRBJ1-6 TRBV6-2/TRBV6-3 TRBD1 NA CASGPGQEYSPLHF TGTGCCAGCGGCCCGGGACAGGAGTATTCACCCCTCCACTTT
TRBJ2-1 TRBV7-2 TRBD1 NA CASSLNVGQGLYNEQFF TGTGCCAGCAGCTTAAATGTGGGACAGGGACTCTACAATGAGCAGTTCTTC
TRBJ1-1 TRBV19 TRBD1 NA CASSMGTGEITEAFF TGTGCCAGTAGTATGGGGACAGGGGAGATCACTGAAGCTTTCTTT
TRBJ1-5 TRBV11-2 TRBD1 NA CASSTPQDYRGSNQPQHF TGTGCCAGCAGCACACCTCAGGATTACAGGGGCAGCAATCAGCCCCAGCATTTT
TRBJ1-2 TRBV6-5 NA once CASSYSNRNYGYTF TGTGCCAGCAGTTACTCGAACAGGAACTATGGCTACACCTTC
TRBJ1-6 TRBV3-1/TRBV3-2 NA NA CASSQVTRAPNSPLHF TGTGCCAGCAGCCAAGTTACCCGAGCCCCTAATTCACCCCTCCACTTT
TRBJ1-1 TRBV11-3 NA NA CASLWGESTEAFF TGTGCCAGCCTATGGGGGGAAAGTACTGAAGCTTTCTTT
TRBJ1-1 TRBV3-1/TRBV3-2 TRBD1 NA CASSRTGENTEAFF TGTGCCAGCAGTCGGACAGGAGAGAACACTGAAGCTTTCTTT
TRBJ2-2 TRBV11-2 TRBD2 NA CASSLGGLAGQPRGGELFF TGTGCCAGCAGCTTAGGAGGACTAGCGGGACAACCCCGCGGCGGGGAGCTGTTTTTT
TRBJ2-7 TRBV6-1 NA NA CASSEAGAPFSYEQYF TGTGCCAGCAGTGAAGCGGGGGCACCTTTCAGCTACGAGCAGTACTTC